These T cell receptor beta chains were read from a single sample in a study of T cell repertoires in cytomegalovirus infection. Each CDR3 protein gets one entry after TCRdb re-called the reads with MiXCR. The sample holds more than 85,000 distinct CDR3 sequences, less than 25% seen once. Sequenced sample: CD8+ T cells from PBMCs. The source is a human donor in good health (CMV status not recorded). Some clones in this sample may be carry-over from other donors' samples. The CDR3 runs from the conserved cysteine through the conserved F or W. Fields, in order: D gene, clone size, V gene, J gene, CDR3 DNA, CDR3 protein. D genes are given only for firm matches. Clone size, where shown, is once, few, many, or a class for clones that have expanded.

d_gene: NA
abundance: few
v_gene: TRBV5-6
j_gene: TRBJ2-7
CDR3nt: TGTGCCAGCAGCTCACCGGGACGTCCCTACGAGCAGTACTTC
CDR3aa: CASSSPGRPYEQYF

d_gene: NA
abundance: few
v_gene: TRBV20-1
j_gene: TRBJ2-1
CDR3nt: TGCAGTGCTAGAGATCGAGGCGGGGTTTACAATGAGCAGTTCTTC
CDR3aa: CSARDRGGVYNEQFF

d_gene: NA
abundance: once
v_gene: TRBV19
j_gene: TRBJ1-3
CDR3nt: TGTGCCAGTGGGGGACGAAACAGTTATTTT
CDR3aa: CASGGRNSYF

d_gene: TRBD2
abundance: NA
v_gene: TRBV27
j_gene: TRBJ2-1
CDR3nt: TGTGCCAGCACTCCGGTTAGCGGGGGGGCTTTTAATGAGCAGTTCTTC
CDR3aa: CASTPVSGGAFNEQFF

d_gene: NA
abundance: few
v_gene: TRBV2
j_gene: TRBJ2-7
CDR3nt: TGTGCCAGCAGTGACACAGGGAGGGGATACGAGCAGTACTTC
CDR3aa: CASSDTGRGYEQYF

d_gene: TRBD1
abundance: many
v_gene: TRBV12-3/TRBV12-4
j_gene: TRBJ2-7
CDR3nt: TGTGCCAGCAGCCAGGGGACAGGGATCATGGACGAGCAGTACTTC
CDR3aa: CASSQGTGIMDEQYF

d_gene: TRBD2
abundance: NA
v_gene: TRBV27
j_gene: TRBJ2-5
CDR3nt: TGTGCCAGCAGTCCGGACTTAGCGGGCCCCTGGCAGTACTTC
CDR3aa: CASSPDLAGPWQYF

d_gene: TRBD1
abundance: few
v_gene: TRBV11-2
j_gene: TRBJ2-7
CDR3nt: TGTGCCAGCAGCTTGGGTCAGGGGGTCACCTACGAGCAGTACTTC
CDR3aa: CASSLGQGVTYEQYF

d_gene: NA
abundance: NA
v_gene: TRBV7-8
j_gene: TRBJ1-4
CDR3nt: TGTGCCAGCAGCTTAGCGGGGGGATTCGGTGAAAAACTGTTTTTT
CDR3aa: CASSLAGGFGEKLFF

d_gene: NA
abundance: NA
v_gene: TRBV20-1
j_gene: TRBJ2-2
CDR3nt: TGCAGTGCTAGAGATCTGGGGAGTGTAGGAAAAACCGGGGAGCTGTTTTTT
CDR3aa: CSARDLGSVGKTGELFF

d_gene: TRBD1
abundance: few
v_gene: TRBV19
j_gene: TRBJ2-7
CDR3nt: TGTGCCAGTAGTATAGATCACAGGGGGCACTCCTACGAGCAGTACTTC
CDR3aa: CASSIDHRGHSYEQYF

d_gene: NA
abundance: NA
v_gene: TRBV4-1
j_gene: TRBJ2-5
CDR3nt: TGCGCCAGCAGCCACCAGGGGTTGGACCAAGAGACCCAGTACTTC
CDR3aa: CASSHQGLDQETQYF

d_gene: NA
abundance: NA
v_gene: TRBV10-3
j_gene: TRBJ2-7
CDR3nt: TGTGCCATCAGTGAGTGGGCTGTAGATAAAGCCTACGAGCAGTACTTC
CDR3aa: CAISEWAVDKAYEQYF

d_gene: TRBD2
abundance: NA
v_gene: TRBV24-1
j_gene: TRBJ2-1
CDR3nt: TGTGCCACCAGTGCCAGCGGGGGGCACAACCTATACAATGAGCAGTTCTTC
CDR3aa: CATSASGGHNLYNEQFF

d_gene: NA
abundance: few
v_gene: TRBV29-1
j_gene: TRBJ2-5
CDR3nt: TGCAGCGTTGAACTAGGGACTTACGTCGAGACCCAGTACTTC
CDR3aa: CSVELGTYVETQYF

d_gene: NA
abundance: NA
v_gene: TRBV2
j_gene: TRBJ2-7
CDR3nt: TGTGCCAGCAGCGTGTACCAGGGTACCTACGAGCAGTACTTC
CDR3aa: CASSVYQGTYEQYF

d_gene: NA
abundance: few
v_gene: TRBV5-1
j_gene: TRBJ2-2
CDR3nt: TGCGCCAGCAGCTTGTCGGGCGGGGAGCTGTTTTTT
CDR3aa: CASSLSGGELFF